This T cell receptor (beta chain) is drawn from a study of T cells in Graves' hyperthyroidism and ophthalmopathy. Study-level findings and limits: Expanded thyroid clonotypes (above 0.001) were mostly also found in blood.

The investigators amplified TCR beta CDR3 regions from RNA transcripts. The HTBI primer set drove a first-round RT-PCR of the TCR CDR3. MiXCR, applied by TCRdb to the multiplex PCR reads, yields one record per CDR3 protein. The sample yields around 450,000 distinct CDR3 sequences, 15% to 19% seen once. The CDR3 has 15 residues. Trimming removed 7 bases from V and 0 bases from J, with 15 bases in between. The V gene's germline CDR1 is SQVTM and CDR2 ANQGSEA. Among the patients, aged 18 to 65, hyperthyroidism was newly diagnosed and had lasted under 2 months. Uncontrolled infection, other autoimmune disease, pregnancy and lactation each barred patients from inclusion. This clonotype was detected many times. The antigen is undetermined.

V gene TRBV29-1 combines with J gene TRBJ2-2, with no clear D. Sequenced material: blood. This receptor was identified in a woman younger than 30 with Graves' hyperthyroidism. The CDR3 bases are TGCAGCGCATCAGACATCCTTACGAACACCGGGGAGCTGTTTTTT. It yields the protein CSASDILTNTGELFF.